Listed below are T cell receptor beta chains from one sample, sequenced in a study of cytomegalovirus exposure and HLA in healthy donors. Generated by immunoSEQ multiplex PCR, the TCRdb table keeps only in-frame clones and is missing some. The sample records under 200,000 clones, approximately 59% being singletons. Sequencing was done on a sample of PBMCs. These receptors were collected from a man in his forties or fifties in good health and CMV-seronegative. CDR3s include the opening cysteine and the closing phenylalanine or tryptophan. The D gene is left open where the match is weak. Only part of the rows carry a size: once, few, many, or a class if the clone is expanded.

TRBJ1-5	TRBV6-1	17	NA	once	TGTGCCAGCAGGGAAGCCCGCCACAGCTATAGCAATCAGCCCCAGCATTTT	CASREARHSYSNQPQHF
TRBJ1-6	TRBV7-2	14	NA	few	TGTGCCAGCAGCAGGACAGATTTCGATTCAACCCTCCACTTT	CASSRTDFDSTLHF
TRBJ2-7	TRBV28	17	TRBD2	few	TGTGCCAGCAGCCTAGGGACTAGCGGGGGGGTATCCTACGAGCAGTACTTC	CASSLGTSGGVSYEQYF
TRBJ1-5	TRBV18	13	NA	NA	TGTGCCAGCTCATCAGACAGGAATCAGCCCCAGCATTTT	CASSSDRNQPQHF
TRBJ2-2	TRBV6-5	14	NA	few	TGTGCCAGCAAATCTAGCAGGAACACCGGGGAGCTGTTTTTT	CASKSSRNTGELFF
TRBJ1-1	TRBV21-1	13	NA	NA	TGTGCCAGCCGAAAGTACGGGGAGACTGAAGCTTTCTTT	CASRKYGETEAFF
TRBJ2-7	TRBV30	15	TRBD2	NA	TGTGCCTGGAGTGATATGACTAGCGGGAGGTACGAGCAGTACTTC	CAWSDMTSGRYEQYF
TRBJ1-6	TRBV30	13	NA	NA	TGTGCCTGGAAATCCAGGGCCAATTCACCCCTCCACTTT	CAWKSRANSPLHF
TRBJ1-5	TRBV14	13	NA	NA	TGTGCCAGCAGCCTTAGCTACAATCAGCCCCAGCATTTT	CASSLSYNQPQHF
TRBJ2-7	TRBV28	18	NA	NA	TGTGCCAGCAGTTTACCGGTTTTGTTGACAGGCGGAACCTACGAGCAGTACTTC	CASSLPVLLTGGTYEQYF
TRBJ2-3	TRBV15	13	NA	NA	TGTGCCACCAATCGGGGTAGCACAGATACGCAGTATTTT	CATNRGSTDTQYF
TRBJ1-5	TRBV5-6	15	NA	NA	TGTGCCAGCAGCTTGGCCCGTCAGGGAAATCAGCCCCAGCATTTT	CASSLARQGNQPQHF
TRBJ1-1	TRBV5-1	16	NA	once	TGCGCCAGCAGCCTCACAGGGACAATCATGAACACTGAAGCTTTCTTT	CASSLTGTIMNTEAFF
TRBJ1-1	TRBV13	15	NA	NA	TGTGCCAGCAGATTCGGCGGACACAAGAACACTGAAGCTTTCTTT	CASRFGGHKNTEAFF
TRBJ2-1	TRBV19	14	NA	NA	TGTGCCAGTAGCCAGGTGAGCTCCTACAATGAGCAGTTCTTC	CASSQVSSYNEQFF
TRBJ2-5	TRBV10-3	16	TRBD2	NA	TGTGCCATCAGTGACACCCGGACTAGCGGGGGTGAGACCCAGTACTTC	CAISDTRTSGGETQYF
TRBJ2-7	TRBV19	15	TRBD1	NA	TGTGCCAGTAGAGAATCCCCGGGACAGGTCTACGAGCAGTACTTC	CASRESPGQVYEQYF
TRBJ2-1	TRBV5-1	19	TRBD2	NA	TGCGCCAGCAGCACCGGGACTAGCGGGGGGACCACCACCTACAATGAGCAGTTCTTC	CASSTGTSGGTTTYNEQFF
TRBJ1-2	TRBV6-1	15	TRBD1	NA	TGTGCCAGCAGTTTGGACAGGGTAGCAAACTATGGCTACACCTTC	CASSLDRVANYGYTF
TRBJ2-2	TRBV7-2	17	TRBD1	few	TGTGCCAGCAGTTGGGTCGGGACAGGGTCGAACACCGGGGAGCTGTTTTTT	CASSWVGTGSNTGELFF
TRBJ2-7	TRBV7-2	14	TRBD1	few	TGTGCCAGCAACCGGGACAGGGGGCCCTACGAGCAGTACTTC	CASNRDRGPYEQYF
TRBJ2-3	TRBV25-1	12	NA	few	TGTGCCAGCAGTTGGGGGGCAGATACGCAGTATTTT	CASSWGADTQYF
TRBJ2-7	TRBV19	14	TRBD1	NA	TGTGCCAGTAGTAGCCGGGACAGTGTTTACGAGCAGTACTTC	CASSSRDSVYEQYF
TRBJ2-3	TRBV7-2	14	NA	NA	TGTGCCAGCAGCTTACGGAGATTGACAGATACGCAGTATTTT	CASSLRRLTDTQYF
TRBJ2-7	TRBV7-2	15	TRBD2	NA	TGTGCCAGCAGCTACAACTGGCGGGGGGCCTACGAGCAGTACTTC	CASSYNWRGAYEQYF
TRBJ1-4	TRBV6-5	14	TRBD1	once	TGTGCCAGCAGGTTGGACAGGGAAGGAGAAAAACTGTTTTTT	CASRLDREGEKLFF
TRBJ2-7	TRBV7-2	14	TRBD1	NA	TGTGCCAGCAGCCCAGGACAGGGTCTGGACGAGCAGTACTTC	CASSPGQGLDEQYF
TRBJ1-1	TRBV9	14	NA	few	TGTGCCAGCAGCGCGCGGCTGTTGAACACTGAAGCTTTCTTT	CASSARLLNTEAFF
TRBJ2-1	TRBV5-8	16	TRBD1	NA	TGTGCCAGCAGCCGAACGACAGGGGACGCCTACAATGAGCAGTTCTTC	CASSRTTGDAYNEQFF